One sample yielded the 32 T cell receptor beta chains listed below, sequenced in a study of CD8 T cells in Susac syndrome. Random hexamers were used to reverse transcribe roughly 0.45 to 1 ug of RNA. Each CDR3 protein is one row after TCRdb ran MiXCR on the immunoSEQ multiplex PCR reads. In the table there are around 150,000 distinct CDR3 sequences, roughly 94% of which are singletons. Sequences were obtained from CD8+ T cells from PBMCs. These receptors were obtained from a human donor with Susac syndrome.

The J gene is TRBJ2-5, the V gene TRBV4-1, with a possible D match to TRBD1 (6 bases). Deletions cut 4 bases from V and 7 bases from J, with 16 bases between. Germline V gene data show CDR1 as MGHRA and CDR2 as YSYEKL. This CDR3 comprises 14 residues. CDR3 DNA sequence: TGCGCCAGCAGCCCGCTCGAGGGGGTCGGGACCCAGTACTTC. It specifies CASSPLEGVGTQYF.

This clonotype occurred once. V gene TRBV1 combines with J gene TRBJ2-5; TRBD2, the D gene given by the table, was not confirmed from the DNA. TRBV1 is noted as a pseudogene. This CDR3 spans 19 amino acids. The CDR3: CTSSQARTNGTRTQETQYF. The CDR3 nucleotides are TGCACCAGCAGCCAAGCCCGGACTAACGGAACCCGGACCCAAGAGACCCAGTACTTC.

Only a few counts were recorded for this clonotype. The chain joins TRBV4-1 to TRBJ2-7; 9 bases match TRBD1. The CDR3 consists of 14 residues. Germline assignment: CDR1 MGHRA and CDR2 YSYEKL. After removal of 5 bases from V and 3 bases from J, the junction contained 5 bases not matched to a gene. The CDR3 here is CASSAGQGYYEQYF. For the CDR3, the DNA is TGCGCCAGCAGCGCGGGACAGGGATACTACGAGCAGTACTTC.

The chain recombines TRBV30 with TRBJ2-5; D gene unclear. Germline V gene lookup returns CDR1 GTSNPN and CDR2 SVGIG (reference sequence). Trimming shortened V by 0 bases and J by 5 bases, and 7 bases separated the two germline ends. The CDR3 sequence is 12 residues long. CDR3 nucleotides: TGTGCCTGGAGTGTAGGTGGGGAGACCCAGTACTTC. This translates into CAWSVGGETQYF.

The chain is built from TRBV13 and TRBJ1-1, with D maybe TRBD1 (5 bases). The V end lost 5 bases, the J end lost 11 bases, and 15 bases lay between the germline ends. The CDR3 extends over 12 amino acids. CDR1 and CDR2 (germline): PRHDT, FYEKMQ (reference sequence). CDR3 amino acids: CASSPTGDRAFF. CDR3 bases: TGTGCCAGCAGCCCCACCGGGGACCGGGCTTTCTTT.

The CDR3 protein is CASSVEGTGIYEQYF. The CDR3 DNA is TGTGCCAGCAGCGTAGAAGGGACAGGAATCTACGAGCAGTACTTC. The chain carries TRBV9 and TRBJ2-7; 8 bases line up with TRBD1. CDR3 length: 15 residues. Germline values: CDR1 SGDLS, CDR2 YYNGEE. V was clipped by 0 bases and J by 3 bases; unmatched bases: 5.

The V and J genes are TRBV6-6 and TRBJ2-7, with 9 nucleotides matching TRBD2. The V gene end was trimmed by 6 bases and the J gene end by 1 base; junction bases not matched to a gene: 4. CDR3 length equals 14 residues. Germline V gene lookup returns CDR1 MNHNY and CDR2 SVGAGI (reference sequence). This CDR3 is CASRWTSESYEQYF. Written as DNA, the CDR3 is TGTGCCAGCAGGTGGACTAGCGAGTCCTACGAGCAGTACTTC.

This chain links TRBV4-1 with TRBJ2-1; TRBD2 matches 7 bases. Germline trimming cut 1 base from V and 10 bases from J; bases unmatched to any gene: 10. The length of the CDR3 is 15 residues. The V gene's germline CDR1 is MGHRA and CDR2 YSYEKL. The CDR3 DNA follows: TGCGCCAGCAGCCAAGTGGGCGGGAGCGCGTGGGAGCAGTTCTTC. Translation: CASSQVGGSAWEQFF.

The genes are TRBV4-1 and TRBJ2-7; unclear D gene. The CDR3 covers 13 residues. Trimming shortened V by 0 bases and J by 2 bases, and 5 bases separated the two germline ends. Germline V CDR1 and CDR2: MGHRA, YSYEKL. The CDR3 reads CASSQETPYEQYF. As DNA, the CDR3 is TGCGCCAGCAGCCAAGAAACTCCCTACGAGCAGTACTTC.

This chain links TRBV27 with TRBJ2-7; 9 positions match TRBD2. The CDR3 spans 15 residues. V lost 1 base and J lost 3; bases outside the gene matches: 4. Germline CDR1 and CDR2: MNHEY and SMNVEV (reference sequence). This CDR3 reads CASSLFSGSFYEQYF. In DNA, the CDR3 is TGTGCCAGCAGTTTATTTAGCGGGAGTTTCTACGAGCAGTACTTC.

This clonotype came up once. The gene calls are TRBV4-1 and TRBJ2-7; D unclear. V lost 1 base and J lost 0, with 10 bases in between. Germline CDR1 MGHRA, CDR2 YSYEKL. CDR3 size: 15 residues. CDR3 protein: CASSQAEDNSYEQYF. The CDR3 nucleotides read TGCGCCAGCAGCCAAGCCGAGGATAACTCCTACGAGCAGTACTTC.

The chain links TRBV9 to TRBJ1-2; D is unresolved. Germline V gene data show CDR1 as SGDLS and CDR2 as YYNGEE. Deletions cut 0 bases from V and 2 bases from J, with 14 bases between. The CDR3 is 16 amino acids. The CDR3 DNA reads TGTGCCAGCAGCGTAGCTACCAGACAAATCAACTATGGCTACACCTTC. Its translation is CASSVATRQINYGYTF.

The V and J genes are TRBV30 and TRBJ2-1; the match to TRBD2 covers 11 bases. CDR3 length equals 15 residues. Germline V gene data show CDR1 as GTSNPN and CDR2 as SVGIG (reference sequence). Trimming at V came to 7 bases and at J to 6 bases, leaving 11 bases not matched to a gene. The CDR3 sequence: CASAPGLADVNEQFF. CDR3 nucleotides: TGTGCCTCCGCCCCGGGACTAGCGGATGTCAATGAGCAGTTCTTC. The complete variable domain, with remaining parts taken from reference TRBV30 and TRBJ2-1, reads SQTIHQWPATLVQPVGSPLSLECTVEGTSNPNLYWYRQAAGRGLQLLFYSVGIGQISSEVPQNLSASRPQDRQFILSSKKLLLSDSGFYLCASAPGLADVNEQFFGPGTRLTVL.

This clonotype was counted once. The chain combines TRBV27 with TRBJ1-1, with D possibly TRBD1 on 6 matching bases. V was clipped by 8 bases and J by 4 bases, with 14 bases between them. Looked up from germline, CDR1 is MNHEY and CDR2 is SMNVEV (reference sequence). The CDR3 is 13 amino acids. The CDR3 sequence: CASGGFSGTEAFF. The CDR3 region has the DNA TGTGCCAGCGGGGGCTTCTCGGGCACTGAAGCTTTCTTT.

The V and J genes are TRBV15 and TRBJ1-5; D gene uncertain. V lost 0 bases and J 5 bases, leaving 14 bases between the germline ends. Germline-derived CDR1 and CDR2 are LNHNV and YYDKDF (reference sequence). The CDR3 sequence is 16 residues long. DNA of the CDR3: TGTGCCACCAGCAGAGATGTTAAGGGCGCCCATCAGCCCCAGCATTTT. Its translation is CATSRDVKGAHQPQHF.

The chain couples TRBV5-6 to TRBJ1-1, with D possibly TRBD1 on 6 matching bases. The germline CDR1 and CDR2 sequences are SGHDT and YYEEEE. Deletions cut 3 bases from V and 4 bases from J, with 10 bases between. This CDR3 contains 13 residues. The DNA of the CDR3 is TGTGCCAGCAGCTACAGGGAGGTCACTGAAGCTTTCTTT. Its protein is CASSYREVTEAFF.

The chain combines TRBV4-1 with TRBJ1-5, with D tentatively TRBD1 (5 bases). The CDR3 has 15 amino acids. Germline V lookup: CDR1 MGHRA, CDR2 YSYEKL. V shed 0 bases and J shed 5 bases, with 11 bases lying between them. CDR3 loop: CASSQEGREDQPQHF. The CDR3 coding sequence is TGCGCCAGCAGCCAAGAGGGCAGGGAGGATCAGCCCCAGCATTTT.

This chain links TRBV29-1 with TRBJ2-5; D assignment may be TRBD1 or TRBD2 (5 bases each). The CDR3 extends over 12 amino acids. Trimming took 4 bases from V and 1 from J, leaving 7 bases between them. CDR1 is SQVTM and CDR2 is ANQGSEA in the germline V gene. Here the CDR3 reads CSVGDLQETQYF. In DNA form, the CDR3 reads TGCAGCGTTGGGGACCTCCAAGAGACCCAGTACTTC. The full variable domain, with the rest looked up from reference TRBV29-1 and TRBJ2-5, is SAVISQKPSRDICQRGTSLTIQCQVDSQVTMMFWYRQQPGQSLTLIATANQGSEATYESGFVIDKFPISRPNLTFSTLTVSNMSPEDSSIYLCSVGDLQETQYFGPGTRLLVL.

In its sample, this clonotype was seen once. V gene TRBV7-8 combines with J gene TRBJ1-1, with D hard to call. Germline-derived CDR1 and CDR2 are SGHVS and FQNEAQ. The CDR3 runs 14 residues. The germline V and J ends were trimmed by 1 base and 5 bases, with 11 bases remaining between them. CDR3 sequence (DNA): TGTGCCAGCAGCTTAGTATCCGGGAGGACTGAAGCTTTCTTT. Amino acids: CASSLVSGRTEAFF.

This chain connects TRBV27 to TRBJ1-1; D unresolved. V lost 8 bases and J lost 4, with 11 bases in between. This CDR3 comprises 12 residues. Germline CDR1 is MNHEY and CDR2 is SMNVEV (reference sequence). The CDR3 bases are TGTGCCAGCGGCAGGCGGTCCACTGAAGCTTTCTTT. Residues: CASGRRSTEAFF.

The J gene is TRBJ2-3, the V gene TRBV28; 14 nucleotides agree with TRBD2. Unmatched junction bases numbered 6, after V lost 6 bases and J lost 4 bases. The CDR3 is 16 residues long. Germline assignment: CDR1 MDHEN and CDR2 SYDVKM. CDR3 nucleotides: TGTGCCAGCAGCCCGGGACTAGCGGGAGTCGCAGATACGCAGTATTTT. This sequence encodes CASSPGLAGVADTQYF.

This chain uses TRBV19 with TRBJ2-6; 7 bases map to TRBD1. Germline trimming cut 5 bases from V and 0 bases from J; bases unmatched to any gene: 10. The CDR3 has 18 residues. The V gene's germline CDR1 is LNHDA and CDR2 SQIVND (reference sequence). The CDR3 DNA reads TGTGCCAGTAGTCTACTAGGACAGGAGAGCTCTGGGGCCAACGTCCTGACTTTC. This encodes CASSLLGQESSGANVLTF.

The chain has TRBV28 and TRBJ1-5; D unresolved. Germline-derived CDR1 and CDR2 are MDHEN and SYDVKM. V gave up 3 bases and J gave up 0 bases, with 6 bases separating them. The CDR3 is 14 amino acids. Here the CDR3 reads CASSFLNSNQPQHF. The CDR3 DNA reads TGTGCCAGCAGTTTTCTTAATAGCAATCAGCCCCAGCATTTT.

This chain joins TRBV3-1 and TRBJ1-1; the D is unclear. Germline loops: CDR1 LGHDT, CDR2 YNNKEL (reference sequence). This CDR3 comprises 12 residues. V shed 8 bases and J shed 8 bases, with 15 bases lying between them. The CDR3 sequence is CASQEDGKEAFF. In DNA, the CDR3 is TGTGCCAGCCAGGAGGACGGAAAGGAAGCTTTCTTT.

This clonotype was seen just once. This sequence joins TRBV3-1 and TRBJ2-7; no firm D call. Trimming took off 3 bases at V and 0 bases at J, with 9 bases between the two ends. This CDR3 spans 14 amino acids. Germline lookup yields CDR1 LGHDT and CDR2 YNNKEL (reference sequence). The CDR3: CASSHEQFSYEQYF. The CDR3, as DNA: TGTGCCAGCAGCCACGAACAGTTCTCCTACGAGCAGTACTTC.

This clonotype came up once. This chain uses TRBV9 with TRBJ1-1; D is unresolved. The CDR3 is 13 amino acids. Germline V CDR1 and CDR2: SGDLS, YYNGEE. Trimming left V 3 bases short and J 4 bases short, with 10 bases between. The CDR3 DNA reads as TGTGCCAGCAGCGGGGGAACCATCACTGAAGCTTTCTTT. Translating gives CASSGGTITEAFF.

This clonotype has a single count. The chain links TRBV24-1 to TRBJ2-1, with no clear D. The CDR3 spans 12 residues. The germline V gene encodes CDR1 KGHDR and CDR2 SFDVKD. V dropped 2 bases and J dropped 5 bases, with 3 bases sitting between them. This CDR3 is CATSDYNNEQFF. In DNA form, the CDR3 reads TGTGCCACCAGTGATTACAACAATGAGCAGTTCTTC.

The chain couples TRBV9 to TRBJ1-1; tentative D call: TRBD1 (6 bases). V shed 4 bases and J shed 1 base, with 17 bases lying between them. In germline, CDR1 is SGDLS, CDR2 YYNGEE. The CDR3 covers 16 residues. The CDR3 DNA is TGTGCCAGCAGCACCCGTTTGGAGGACAGGAACACTGAAGCTTTCTTT. Translated, it gives CASSTRLEDRNTEAFF.

This chain uses TRBV14 with TRBJ1-2, with 8 bases aligning to TRBD1. Trimming took 4 bases from V and 4 from J; bases not matched to a gene: 5. CDR3 length equals 14 residues. Germline CDR1 is SGHDN and CDR2 is FVKESK. The CDR3 loop reads CASSPGQVLYGYTF. CDR3 coding DNA: TGTGCCAGCAGCCCGGGACAGGTCCTCTATGGCTACACCTTC.

The V and J genes are TRBV28 and TRBJ1-2; D not certain. Per germline, CDR1 MDHEN and CDR2 SYDVKM. Trimming stripped 3 bases from V and 4 bases from J, with 9 bases between. The length of the CDR3 is 13 residues. CDR3: CASSFGDVYGYTF. The CDR3 DNA reads TGTGCCAGCAGTTTCGGAGACGTCTATGGCTACACCTTC.

V and J are TRBV5-6 and TRBJ1-5; a possible D gene is TRBD1 (5 bases). Trimming took off 1 base at V and 1 base at J, with 9 bases between the two ends. The germline V gene has CDR1 SGHDT and CDR2 YYEEEE. The CDR3 runs to 15 residues. The CDR3: CASSLSRDSNQPQHF. The CDR3 region has the DNA TGTGCCAGCAGCTTGTCCCGGGACAGCAATCAGCCCCAGCATTTT.

V is TRBV7-4 and J is TRBJ2-3, with 8 bases identical to TRBD2. Germline V gives CDR1 SGHVT, CDR2 SQSDAQ. The length of the CDR3 is 15 residues. Unmatched junction bases numbered 4, after V lost 5 bases and J lost 0 bases. The CDR3 nucleotides are TGTGCCAGCAGCCCAACTAGCGGAAGCACAGATACGCAGTATTTT. It yields the protein CASSPTSGSTDTQYF.